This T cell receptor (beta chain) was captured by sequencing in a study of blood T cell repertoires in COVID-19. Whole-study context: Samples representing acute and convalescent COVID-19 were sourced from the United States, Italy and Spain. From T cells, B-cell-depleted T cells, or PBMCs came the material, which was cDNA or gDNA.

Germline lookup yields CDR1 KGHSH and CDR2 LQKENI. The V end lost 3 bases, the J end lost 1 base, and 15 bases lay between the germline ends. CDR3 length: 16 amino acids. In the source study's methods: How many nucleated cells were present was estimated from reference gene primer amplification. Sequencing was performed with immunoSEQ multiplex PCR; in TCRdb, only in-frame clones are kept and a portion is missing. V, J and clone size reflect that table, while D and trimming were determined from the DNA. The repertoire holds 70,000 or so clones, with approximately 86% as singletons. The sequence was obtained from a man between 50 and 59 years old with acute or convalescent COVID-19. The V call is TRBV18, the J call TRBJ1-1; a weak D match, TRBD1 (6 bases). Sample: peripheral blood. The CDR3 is CASSPRSGGPNTEAFF. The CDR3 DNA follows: TGTGCCAGCTCACCTCGCTCGGGGGGCCCGAACACTGAAGCTTTCTTT.